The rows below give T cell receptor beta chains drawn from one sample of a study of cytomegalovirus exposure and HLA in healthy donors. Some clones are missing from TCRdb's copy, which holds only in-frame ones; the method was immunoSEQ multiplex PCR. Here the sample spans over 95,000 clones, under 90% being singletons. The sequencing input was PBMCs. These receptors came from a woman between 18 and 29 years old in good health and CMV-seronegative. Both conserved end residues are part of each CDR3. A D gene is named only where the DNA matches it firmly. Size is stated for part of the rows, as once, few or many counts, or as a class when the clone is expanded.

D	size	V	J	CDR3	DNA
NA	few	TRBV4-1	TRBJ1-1	CASSQDSTGGLEAFF	TGCGCCAGCAGCCAAGATTCCACAGGCGGCCTTGAAGCTTTCTTT
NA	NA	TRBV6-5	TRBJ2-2	CASSRTETGELFF	TGTGCCAGCAGTCGCACAGAGACCGGGGAGCTGTTTTTT
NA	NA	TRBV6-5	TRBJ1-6	CASSYDRYYNSPLHF	TGTGCCAGCAGCTATGACAGATACTATAATTCACCCCTCCACTTT
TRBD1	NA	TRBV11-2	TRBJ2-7	CASSHGKFRDRGFYEQYF	TGTGCCAGCAGCCATGGAAAGTTTAGGGACAGGGGGTTCTACGAGCAGTACTTC
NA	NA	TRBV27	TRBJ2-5	CATRQDSGLQETQYF	TGTGCCACCAGACAGGATAGCGGTCTACAAGAGACCCAGTACTTC
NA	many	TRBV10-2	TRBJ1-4	CASRQPGDEKLFF	TGCGCCAGCAGACAGCCCGGGGATGAAAAACTGTTTTTT
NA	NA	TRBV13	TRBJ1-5	CASSLAGGNQPQHF	TGTGCCAGCAGCTTAGCAGGGGGCAATCAGCCCCAGCATTTT
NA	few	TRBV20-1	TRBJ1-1	CSVRLFTEAFF	TGCAGTGTCCGACTGTTCACTGAAGCTTTCTTT
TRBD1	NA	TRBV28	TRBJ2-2	CASSLIRTGTSTGELFF	TGTGCCAGCAGCCTAATCCGGACAGGGACGAGCACCGGGGAGCTGTTTTTT
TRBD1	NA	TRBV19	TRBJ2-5	CASSIGAGGYETQYF	TGTGCCAGTAGTATAGGGGCAGGGGGCTACGAGACCCAGTACTTC
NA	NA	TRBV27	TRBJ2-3	CASSLEAWRDRTDTQYF	TGTGCCAGCAGCCTAGAGGCCTGGCGGGATCGAACAGATACGCAGTATTTT
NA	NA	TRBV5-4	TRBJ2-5	CASSLSGSGTTGQTQYF	TGTGCCAGCAGCTTGTCGGGTTCCGGCACCACGGGTCAGACCCAGTACTTC
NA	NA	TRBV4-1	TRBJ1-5	CASSQGSSNQPQHF	TGCGCCAGCAGCCAAGGCAGTAGCAATCAGCCCCAGCATTTT
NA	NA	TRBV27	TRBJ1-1	CASRLGQTNTEAFF	TGTGCCAGCAGATTAGGACAGACGAACACTGAAGCTTTCTTT
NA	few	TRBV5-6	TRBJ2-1	CASSFFIPGNEQFF	TGTGCCAGCAGCTTTTTCATTCCGGGGAATGAGCAGTTCTTC
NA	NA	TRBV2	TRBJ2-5	CASSEAGFLASPKTQYF	TGTGCCAGCAGTGAAGCGGGTTTTTTGGCTAGCCCCAAGACCCAGTACTTC
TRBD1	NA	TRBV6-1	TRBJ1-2	CASSEERQGGYGYTF	TGTGCCAGCAGTGAAGAGAGACAGGGTGGCTATGGCTACACCTTC
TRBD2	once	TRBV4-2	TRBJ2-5	CASSRGGETQYF	TGTGCCAGCAGCCGGGGGGGAGAGACCCAGTACTTC
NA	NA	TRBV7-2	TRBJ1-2	CASSLGQNYGYTF	TGTGCCAGCAGCTTGGGGCAGAACTATGGCTACACCTTC
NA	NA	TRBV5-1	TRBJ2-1	CASSFGQGSYNEQFF	TGCGCCAGCAGCTTCGGGCAGGGGTCCTACAATGAGCAGTTCTTC
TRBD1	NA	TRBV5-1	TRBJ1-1	CASSPLQGGSTEAFF	TGCGCCAGCAGCCCTTTACAGGGGGGAAGCACTGAAGCTTTCTTT
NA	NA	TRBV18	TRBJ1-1	CASSPAENTEAFF	TGTGCCAGCTCACCCGCGGAGAACACTGAAGCTTTCTTT
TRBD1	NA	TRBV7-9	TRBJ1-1	CASSLSGGWGTEAFF	TGTGCCAGCAGCTTGTCAGGGGGTTGGGGTACTGAAGCTTTCTTT
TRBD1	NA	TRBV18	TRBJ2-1	CASSVGQGYYNEQFF	TGTGCCAGCTCAGTGGGACAGGGTTACTACAATGAGCAGTTCTTC
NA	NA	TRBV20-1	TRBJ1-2	CSATDNYGYTF	TGCAGTGCGACAGATAACTATGGCTACACCTTC
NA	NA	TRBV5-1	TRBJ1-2	CASSLDGYGYTF	TGCGCCAGCAGCCTGGACGGCTATGGCTACACCTTC
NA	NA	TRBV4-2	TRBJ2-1	CASSQSLVANEQFF	TGTGCCAGCAGCCAATCCCTAGTGGCCAATGAGCAGTTCTTC
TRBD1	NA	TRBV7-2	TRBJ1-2	CASSPTGPRGYTF	TGTGCCAGCAGCCCGACAGGGCCACGTGGCTACACCTTC
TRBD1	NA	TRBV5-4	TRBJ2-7	CASSSGTGPEQYF	TGTGCCAGCAGCTCCGGGACAGGGCCGGAGCAGTACTTC
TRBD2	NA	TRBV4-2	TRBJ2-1	CASSQGLAGTYNEQFF	TGTGCCAGCAGCCAAGGGCTAGCGGGAACCTACAATGAGCAGTTCTTC
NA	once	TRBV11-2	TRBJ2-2	CASSPSNTGELFF	TGTGCCAGCAGCCCTTCGAACACCGGGGAGCTGTTTTTT
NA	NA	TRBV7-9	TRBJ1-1	CASSRPATNTEAFF	TGTGCCAGCAGCCGTCCCGCTACGAACACTGAAGCTTTCTTT
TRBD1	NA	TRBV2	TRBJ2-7	CASSHQVGQFYEQYF	TGTGCCAGCAGCCACCAGGTGGGACAGTTCTACGAGCAGTACTTC
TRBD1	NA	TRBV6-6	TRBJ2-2	CASRGQANTGELFF	TGTGCCAGCAGGGGACAGGCTAACACCGGGGAGCTGTTTTTT
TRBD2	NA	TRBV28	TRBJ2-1	CASRPGTSGGAHEQFF	TGTGCCAGCAGGCCGGGGACTAGCGGGGGGGCCCATGAGCAGTTCTTC
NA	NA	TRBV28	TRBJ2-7	CASREQGPPWWEQYF	TGTGCCAGCAGGGAACAGGGCCCCCCTTGGTGGGAGCAGTACTTC
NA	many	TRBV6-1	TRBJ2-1	CASSESTGSMNEQFF	TGTGCCAGCAGTGAATCAACAGGGAGCATGAATGAGCAGTTCTTC
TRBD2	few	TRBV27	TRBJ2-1	CASSFGLAGYNEQFF	TGTGCCAGCAGTTTTGGGCTAGCGGGGTACAATGAGCAGTTCTTC
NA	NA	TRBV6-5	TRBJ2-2	CASSYSRTTGAGELFF	TGTGCCAGCAGTTACTCGAGGACAACAGGCGCCGGGGAGCTGTTTTTT
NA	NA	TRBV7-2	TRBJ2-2	CASSPVSRLGYTGELFF	TGTGCCAGCAGCCCCGTTTCGCGACTAGGTTACACCGGGGAGCTGTTTTTT
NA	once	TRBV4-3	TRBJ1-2	CASSQSRGGYYGYTF	TGCGCCAGCAGCCAATCTCGGGGGGGATACTATGGCTACACCTTC
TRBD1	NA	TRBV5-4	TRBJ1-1	CASSGQGRYTEAFF	TGTGCCAGCAGCGGACAGGGACGGTACACTGAAGCTTTCTTT
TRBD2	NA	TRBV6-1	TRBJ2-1	CASSEGGRPNEQFF	TGTGCCAGCAGTGAAGGCGGGAGGCCCAATGAGCAGTTCTTC
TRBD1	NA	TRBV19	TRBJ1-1	CASTGTGGSYTEAFF	TGTGCCAGTACCGGGACAGGGGGCTCGTACACTGAAGCTTTCTTT
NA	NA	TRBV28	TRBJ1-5	CASSSTNRAIQPQHF	TGTGCCAGCAGTTCCACTAACAGGGCAATCCAGCCCCAGCATTTT
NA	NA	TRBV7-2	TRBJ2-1	CASSLALTGGIYNEQFF	TGTGCCAGCAGCTTAGCTCTGACAGGCGGAATATACAATGAGCAGTTCTTC
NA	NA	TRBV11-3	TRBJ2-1	CASSFGGLPGDEQFF	TGTGCCAGCAGCTTCGGTGGGCTACCAGGCGATGAGCAGTTCTTC
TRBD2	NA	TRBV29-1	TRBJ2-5	CSVGTGGEKETQYF	TGCAGCGTAGGGACTGGGGGGGAGAAAGAGACCCAGTACTTC
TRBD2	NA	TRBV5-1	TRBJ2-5	CASSLGGAGQETQYF	TGCGCCAGCAGCTTGGGAGGAGCGGGGCAAGAGACCCAGTACTTC
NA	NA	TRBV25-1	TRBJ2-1	CASTSYNEQFF	TGTGCCAGCACTTCCTACAATGAGCAGTTCTTC
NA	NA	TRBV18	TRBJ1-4	CASSDRTATNEKLFF	TGTGCCAGCTCAGACAGAACTGCAACTAATGAAAAACTGTTTTTT
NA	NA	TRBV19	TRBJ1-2	CASSIDRGGYGYTF	TGTGCCAGTAGTATAGACAGGGGCGGCTATGGCTACACCTTC
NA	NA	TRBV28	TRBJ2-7	CASSPPLTPLAANEQYF	TGTGCCAGCAGTCCTCCACTAACACCACTAGCAGCAAACGAGCAGTACTTC
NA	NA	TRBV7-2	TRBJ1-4	CASSQGEISEKLFF	TGTGCCAGCAGCCAAGGAGAGATTAGTGAAAAACTGTTTTTT
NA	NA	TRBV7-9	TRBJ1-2	CSSTRGVEGYTF	TGTTCCAGCACCCGGGGGGTGGAGGGCTACACCTTC
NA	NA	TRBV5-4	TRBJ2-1	CASSLAGSYNEQFF	TGTGCCAGCAGCTTGGCGGGGTCCTACAATGAGCAGTTCTTC
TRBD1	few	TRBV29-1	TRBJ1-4	CSVNRQGPNEKLFF	TGCAGCGTGAACAGACAGGGCCCTAATGAAAAACTGTTTTTT
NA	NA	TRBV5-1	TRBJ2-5	CASSLAMLVGEETQYF	TGCGCCAGCAGCTTGGCCATGCTAGTAGGGGAAGAGACCCAGTACTTC
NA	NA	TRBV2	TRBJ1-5	CASGRLKQPQHF	TGTGCCAGCGGCAGGTTAAAGCAGCCCCAGCATTTT